These 8 T cell receptor beta chains came from one sample sequenced in a study of blood T cell repertoires in COVID-19. TCRdb's table, derived via immunoSEQ multiplex PCR, lists solely in-frame clones and lacks some. The sample lists around 60,000 clones, more than 85% occurring once. Sequencing was carried out using peripheral blood. Every receptor here comes from a man aged 55 to 69 with acute or convalescent COVID-19.

In this sample, this clone turned up once. CDR3 DNA sequence: TGTGCCAGCAGTTACTCTTTGGCCGGGGAGAATTCACCCCTCCACTTT. It codes for CASSYSLAGENSPLHF. The chain employs TRBV6-6 and TRBJ1-6; no clear D gene. Germline V gene lookup returns CDR1 MNHNY and CDR2 SVGAGI (reference sequence). Trimming cost V 0 bases and J 7 bases, with 13 bases left between them. The CDR3 spans 16 residues.

The gene calls are TRBV6-1 and TRBJ2-5; D might be TRBD2 (6 bases). This CDR3 has 15 residues. V was shortened by 0 bases and J by 5 bases, with 13 bases between the two germline ends. Germline CDR1 MNHNS, CDR2 SASEGT. The CDR3 loop reads CASSEAGGRVETQYF. In DNA form, the CDR3 reads TGTGCCAGCAGTGAAGCGGGGGGAAGGGTGGAGACCCAGTACTTC.

This clone was detected once. The chain carries TRBV2 and TRBJ1-1; TRBD1 agrees at 8 bases. The germline CDR1 and CDR2 sequences are SNHLY and FYNNEI. V was clipped by 10 bases and J by 1 base; unmatched bases: 8. The length of the CDR3 is 14 residues. The CDR3 protein is CAIPDRVKNTEAFF. CDR3 DNA sequence: TGTGCCATTCCGGACAGGGTAAAGAACACTGAAGCTTTCTTT.

The sample holds one count of this clone. The gene calls are TRBV11-2 and TRBJ1-4; TRBD1 is a possible D gene (5 bases). This CDR3 is built from 16 residues. V lost 4 bases and J 6 bases, leaving 18 bases between the germline ends. Germline CDR1 reads SGHAT; CDR2 reads FQNNGV. CDR3 sequence: CASSYGGAASHEKLFF. DNA of the CDR3: TGTGCCAGCAGCTACGGCGGGGCAGCCTCTCATGAAAAACTGTTTTTT.

This rearrangement joins TRBV3-1 (or the pseudogene TRBV3-2) to TRBJ1-3; D call uncertain. The germline V and J ends were trimmed by 4 bases and 0 bases, with 10 bases remaining between them. CDR3 length equals 15 residues. Germline-derived CDR1 and CDR2 are LGHDT and YNNKEL (reference sequence). CDR3: CASSPIRGSGNTIYF. The CDR3 DNA is TGTGCCAGCAGCCCCATCCGGGGCTCTGGAAACACCATATATTTT.

For the CDR3, the DNA is TGTGCCAGCAGCCCTTGGACAGGGCGGGCCAACTATGGCTACACCTTC. This codes for CASSPWTGRANYGYTF. The rearrangement links TRBV11-1 to TRBJ1-2; TRBD1 matches at 8 bases. The CDR3 runs 16 residues. After removal of 5 bases from V and 2 bases from J, the junction contained 10 bases not matched to a gene. CDR1 is SGHAT and CDR2 is FQDESV in the germline V gene (reference sequence).

The chain combines TRBV4-3 with TRBJ1-5, with no clear D. Trimming took off 0 bases at V and 4 bases at J, with 10 bases between the two ends. CDR1 is LGHNA, CDR2 YSLEER, per germline. The CDR3 is 15 amino acids. This chain's CDR3 is CASSQEAAGNQPQHF. CDR3 nucleotides: TGCGCCAGCAGCCAAGAGGCTGCGGGGAATCAGCCCCAGCATTTT.

The chain combines TRBV4-3 with TRBJ1-3, with D tentatively TRBD1 (6 bases). Germline-derived CDR1 and CDR2 are LGHNA and YSLEER. The CDR3 loop spans 18 amino acids. Trimming took 3 bases from V and 0 from J, leaving 18 bases between them. The CDR3 DNA is TGCGCCAGCAGCCACGAAAAGACAGGCCCCCCCTCTGGAAACACCATATATTTT. This codes for CASSHEKTGPPSGNTIYF.